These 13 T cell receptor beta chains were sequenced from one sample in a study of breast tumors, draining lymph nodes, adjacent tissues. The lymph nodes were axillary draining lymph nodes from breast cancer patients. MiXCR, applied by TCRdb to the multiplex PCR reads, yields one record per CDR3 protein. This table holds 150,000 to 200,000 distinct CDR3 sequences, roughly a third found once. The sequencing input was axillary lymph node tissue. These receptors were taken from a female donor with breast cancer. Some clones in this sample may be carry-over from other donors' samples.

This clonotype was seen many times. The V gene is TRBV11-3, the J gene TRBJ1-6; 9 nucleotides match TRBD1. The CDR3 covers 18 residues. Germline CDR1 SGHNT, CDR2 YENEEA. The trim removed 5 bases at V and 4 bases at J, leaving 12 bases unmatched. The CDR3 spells CASSPRTGDDLYNSPLHF. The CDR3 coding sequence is TGTGCCAGCAGCCCGAGGACAGGGGATGACCTTTATAATTCACCCCTCCACTTT.

The CDR3 loop reads CASSLGGTSGTIPYSNQPQHF. CDR3 in DNA: TGTGCCAGCAGCTTAGGCGGCACTAGCGGGACAATCCCTTATAGCAATCAGCCCCAGCATTTT. The rearrangement links TRBV7-9 to TRBJ1-5; weak D call: TRBD1 (6 bases). Trimming shortened V by 1 base and J by 0 bases, and 25 bases separated the two germline ends. The CDR3 length is 21 residues. CDR1 and CDR2 from the germline V gene are SEHNR and FQNEAQ (reference sequence).

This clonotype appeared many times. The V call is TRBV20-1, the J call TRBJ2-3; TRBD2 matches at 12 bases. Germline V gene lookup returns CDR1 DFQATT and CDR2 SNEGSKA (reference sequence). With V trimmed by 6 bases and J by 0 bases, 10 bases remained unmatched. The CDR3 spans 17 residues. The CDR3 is CSALTSGSGPSTDTQYF. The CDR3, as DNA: TGCAGTGCCCTGACTAGCGGGAGCGGACCTAGCACAGATACGCAGTATTTT.

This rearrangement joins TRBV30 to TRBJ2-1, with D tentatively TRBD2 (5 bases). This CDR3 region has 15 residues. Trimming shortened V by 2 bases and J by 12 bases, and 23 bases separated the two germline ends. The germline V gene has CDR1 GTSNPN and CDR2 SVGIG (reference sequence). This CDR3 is CAWSLALGGTDTQFF. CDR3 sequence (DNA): TGTGCCTGGAGTCTAGCATTAGGTGGCACAGATACGCAGTTCTTC.

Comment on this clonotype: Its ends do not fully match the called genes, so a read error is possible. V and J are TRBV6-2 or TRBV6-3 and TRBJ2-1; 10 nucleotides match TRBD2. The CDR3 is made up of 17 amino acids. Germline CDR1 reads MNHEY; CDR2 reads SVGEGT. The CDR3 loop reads CASSGASGGHPYNERFF. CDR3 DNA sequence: TGTGCCAGCAGTGGGGCTAGCGGGGGACATCCTTACAATGAGCGGTTCTTC.

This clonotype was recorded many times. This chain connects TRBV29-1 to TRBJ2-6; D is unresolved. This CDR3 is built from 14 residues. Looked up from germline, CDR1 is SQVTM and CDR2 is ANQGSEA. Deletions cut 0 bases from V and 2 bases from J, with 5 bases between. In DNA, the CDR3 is TGCAGCGTTGAAGAAGGCCCTGGGGCCAACGTCCTGACTTTC. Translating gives CSVEEGPGANVLTF.

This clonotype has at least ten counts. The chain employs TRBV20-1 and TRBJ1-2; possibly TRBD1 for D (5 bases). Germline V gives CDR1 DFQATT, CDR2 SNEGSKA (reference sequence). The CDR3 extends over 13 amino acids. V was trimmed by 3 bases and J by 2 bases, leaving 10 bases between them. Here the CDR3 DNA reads TGCAGTGCTAGGGGACCCTCGAACTATGGCTACACCTTC. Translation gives CSARGPSNYGYTF.

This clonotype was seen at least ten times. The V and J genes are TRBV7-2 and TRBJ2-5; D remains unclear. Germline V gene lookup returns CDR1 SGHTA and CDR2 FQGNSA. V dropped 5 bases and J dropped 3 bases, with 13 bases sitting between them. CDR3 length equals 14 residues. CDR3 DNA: TGTGCCAGCAGCCCAGGAGCTTCAAAAGAGACCCAGTACTTC. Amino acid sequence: CASSPGASKETQYF.

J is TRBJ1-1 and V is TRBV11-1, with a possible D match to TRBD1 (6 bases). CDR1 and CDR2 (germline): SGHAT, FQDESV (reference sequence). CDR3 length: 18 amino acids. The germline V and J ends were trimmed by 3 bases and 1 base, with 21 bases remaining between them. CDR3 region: CASSFPPGGGAQNTEAFF. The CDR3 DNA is TGTGCCAGCAGCTTCCCCCCGGGCGGGGGCGCTCAGAACACTGAAGCTTTCTTT.

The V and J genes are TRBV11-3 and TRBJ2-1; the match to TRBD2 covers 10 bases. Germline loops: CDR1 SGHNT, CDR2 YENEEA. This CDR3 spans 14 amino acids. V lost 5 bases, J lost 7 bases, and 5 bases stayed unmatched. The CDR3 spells CASSPTSGKNEQFF. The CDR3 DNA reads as TGTGCCAGCAGCCCAACTAGCGGGAAGAATGAGCAGTTCTTC. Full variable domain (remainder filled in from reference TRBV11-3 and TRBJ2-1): EAGVVQSPRYKIIEKKQPVAFWCNPISGHNTLYWYLQNLGQGPELLIRYENEEAVDDSQLPKDRFSAERLKGVDSTLKIQPAELGDSAVYLCASSPTSGKNEQFFGPGTRLTVL.

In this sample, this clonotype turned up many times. The CDR3, as DNA: TGCAGTGCTAGAGCCGGGACTAGCGGAACCGGGGAGCTGTTTTTT. This gives the protein CSARAGTSGTGELFF. The V call is TRBV20-1, the J call TRBJ2-2; 11 bases match TRBD2. After removal of 1 base from V and 5 bases from J, the junction contained 3 bases not matched to a gene. Per the germline V gene, CDR1 is DFQATT and CDR2 is SNEGSKA (reference sequence). CDR3 length: 15 amino acids.

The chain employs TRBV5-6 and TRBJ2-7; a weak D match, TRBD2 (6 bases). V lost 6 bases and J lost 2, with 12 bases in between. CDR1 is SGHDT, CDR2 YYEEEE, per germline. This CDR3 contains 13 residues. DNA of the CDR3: TGTGCCAGCACCCGCTGGGGGGCCTACGAGCAGTACTTC. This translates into CASTRWGAYEQYF.

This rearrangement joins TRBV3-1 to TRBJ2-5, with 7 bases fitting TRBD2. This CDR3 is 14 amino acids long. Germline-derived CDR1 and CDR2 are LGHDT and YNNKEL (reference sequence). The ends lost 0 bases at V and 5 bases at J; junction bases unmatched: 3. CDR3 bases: TGTGCCAGCAGCCAAGAGGGGGGGATGGAGACCCAGTACTTC. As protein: CASSQEGGMETQYF.